This T cell receptor (beta chain) was retrieved from a study of OX40 agonist ivuxolimab in advanced cancers. The protocol was immunoSEQ multiplex PCR, while the TCRdb copy is restricted to in-frame clones and leaves out a portion. Among around 84,000 clones listed, roughly 87% were seen once. This CDR3 contains 14 residues. The V gene lost 1 base and the J gene lost 6 bases, with 13 bases spanning the gap. The germline CDR1 and CDR2 sequences are PRHDT and FYEKMQ (reference sequence). Specimen: CD4+ or CD8+ T cells sorted from blood, collected in a trial of the OX40 agonist ivuxolimab. The receptor comes from an adult with an advanced solid tumor such as melanoma, head and neck, liver or kidney cancer. The rearrangement uses TRBV13 and TRBJ2-7; no reliable D call. The CDR3, as DNA: TGTGCCAGCAGCTTAGTAACAGAAGGTGGCGAGCAGTACTTC. This translates into CASSLVTEGGEQYF.